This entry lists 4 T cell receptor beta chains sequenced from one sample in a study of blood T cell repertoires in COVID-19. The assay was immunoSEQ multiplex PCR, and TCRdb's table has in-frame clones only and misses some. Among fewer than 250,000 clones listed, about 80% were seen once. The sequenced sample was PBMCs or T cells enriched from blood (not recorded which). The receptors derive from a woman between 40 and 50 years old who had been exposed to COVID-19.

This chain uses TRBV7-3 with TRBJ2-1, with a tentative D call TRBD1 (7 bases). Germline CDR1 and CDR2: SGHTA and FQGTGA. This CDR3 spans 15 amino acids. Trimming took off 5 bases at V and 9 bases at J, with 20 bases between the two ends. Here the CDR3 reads CASSPGQGGWTEQFF. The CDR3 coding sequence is TGTGCCAGCAGCCCAGGGCAGGGGGGTTGGACTGAGCAGTTCTTC.

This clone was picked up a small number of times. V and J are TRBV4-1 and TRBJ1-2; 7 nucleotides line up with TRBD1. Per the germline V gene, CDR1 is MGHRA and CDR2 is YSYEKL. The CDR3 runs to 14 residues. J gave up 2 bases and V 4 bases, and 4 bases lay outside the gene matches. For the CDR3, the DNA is TGCGCCAGCAGCCGAGGGGGCGGGAACTATGGCTACACCTTC. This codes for CASSRGGGNYGYTF.

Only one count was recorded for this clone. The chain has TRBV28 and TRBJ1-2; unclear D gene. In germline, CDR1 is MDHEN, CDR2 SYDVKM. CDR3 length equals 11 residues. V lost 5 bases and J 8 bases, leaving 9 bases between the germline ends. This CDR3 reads CASSASWGYTF. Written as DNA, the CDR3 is TGTGCCAGCAGTGCGTCTTGGGGCTACACCTTC.

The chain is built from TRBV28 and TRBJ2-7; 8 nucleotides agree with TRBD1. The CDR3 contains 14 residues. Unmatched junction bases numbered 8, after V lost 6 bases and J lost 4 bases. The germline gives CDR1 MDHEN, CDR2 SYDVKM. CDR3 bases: TGTGCCAGCAGATCGGGACAGGATACGTACGAGCAGTACTTC. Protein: CASRSGQDTYEQYF.